This TCR beta chain was retrieved from a study of T cells in Graves' hyperthyroidism and ophthalmopathy. Overall study context: Peripheral blood sampling occurred at initial diagnosis, before any treatment.

Amplification of TCR beta CDR3 regions was performed using RNA transcripts as template. Initially, a first-round RT-PCR of the TCR CDR3 employed the HTBI primer set. Via MiXCR, TCRdb re-called the multiplex PCR reads, giving one row per CDR3 protein. The sample records around 200,000 distinct CDR3 sequences, approximately 16% being singletons. The CDR3 consists of 15 residues. Germline lookup yields CDR1 SGDLS and CDR2 YYNGEE. Between the trimmed V and J ends, which lost 2 bases and 8 bases, there was a span of 16 bases. This clonotype was detected only a few times. The chain recombines TRBV9 with TRBJ1-4; no definite D call. This sequence originates from a man in his forties or fifties with Graves' hyperthyroidism. The sample was blood. The chain's CDR3 is CASSVEFGVGEKLFF. CDR3 coding DNA: TGTGCCAGCAGCGTGGAGTTTGGGGTTGGGGAAAAACTGTTTTTT.